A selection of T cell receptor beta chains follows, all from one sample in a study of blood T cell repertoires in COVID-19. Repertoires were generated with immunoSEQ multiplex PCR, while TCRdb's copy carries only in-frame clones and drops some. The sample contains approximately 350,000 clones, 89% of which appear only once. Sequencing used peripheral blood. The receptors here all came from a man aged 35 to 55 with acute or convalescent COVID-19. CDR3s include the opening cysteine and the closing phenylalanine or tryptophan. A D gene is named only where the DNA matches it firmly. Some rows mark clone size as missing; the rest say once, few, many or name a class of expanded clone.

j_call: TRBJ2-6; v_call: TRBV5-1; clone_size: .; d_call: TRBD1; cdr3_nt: TGCGCCAGCAGTGAGAGACAGGGCTACTCTGGGGCCAACGTCCTGACTTTC; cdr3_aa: CASSERQGYSGANVLTF
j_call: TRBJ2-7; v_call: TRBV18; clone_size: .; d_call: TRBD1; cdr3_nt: TGTGCCAGCTCCAGGACAGGGGGCAGGGACGAGCAGTACTTC; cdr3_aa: CASSRTGGRDEQYF
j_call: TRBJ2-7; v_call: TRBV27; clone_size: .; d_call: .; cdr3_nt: TGTGCCAGCTTTAGTAGCTCCTACGAGCAGTACTTC; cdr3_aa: CASFSSSYEQYF
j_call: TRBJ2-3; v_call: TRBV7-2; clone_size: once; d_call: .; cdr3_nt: TGTGCCAGCAGCCGCGAGGGGGGGCGTAACCCAGATACGCAGTATTTT; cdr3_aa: CASSREGGRNPDTQYF
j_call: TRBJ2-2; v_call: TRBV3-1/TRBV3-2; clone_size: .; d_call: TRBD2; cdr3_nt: TGTGCCAGCAGCCCCCCGGTGCGGGAGACGGGAACCGGGGAGCTGTTTTTT; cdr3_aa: CASSPPVRETGTGELFF
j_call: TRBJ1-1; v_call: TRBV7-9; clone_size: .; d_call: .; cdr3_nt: TGTGCCAGCAGCTCGACACCGAACACTGAAGCTTTCTTT; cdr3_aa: CASSSTPNTEAFF
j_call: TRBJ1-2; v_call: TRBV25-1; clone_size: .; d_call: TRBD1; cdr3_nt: TGTGCCAGCAGTGAGCGGGACAGCTACTATGGCTACACCTTC; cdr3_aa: CASSERDSYYGYTF
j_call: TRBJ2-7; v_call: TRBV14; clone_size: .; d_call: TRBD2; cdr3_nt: TGTGCCAGCAGCCAACGGAAGCCTAGCGGGGACTACGAGCAGTACTTC; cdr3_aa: CASSQRKPSGDYEQYF
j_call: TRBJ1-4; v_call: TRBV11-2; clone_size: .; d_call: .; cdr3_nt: TGTGCCAGCAGTTCCCTTCAGGGCGAATCTAATGAAAAACTGTTTTTT; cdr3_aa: CASSSLQGESNEKLFF
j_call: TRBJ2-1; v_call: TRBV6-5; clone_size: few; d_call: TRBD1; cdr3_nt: TGTGCCAGCAGTTACGGGACAGCATACAATGAGCAGTTCTTC; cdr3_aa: CASSYGTAYNEQFF
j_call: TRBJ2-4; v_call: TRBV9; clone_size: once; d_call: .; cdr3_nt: TGTGCCAGCAGCGTAGATCAGGGTGGAGGGGCCAAAAACATTCAGTACTTC; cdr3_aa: CASSVDQGGGAKNIQYF
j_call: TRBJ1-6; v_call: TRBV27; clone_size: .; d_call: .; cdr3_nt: TGTGCCAGCAGTTTATGGTCGGGCAGGGATAATTCACCCCTCCACTTT; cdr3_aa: CASSLWSGRDNSPLHF
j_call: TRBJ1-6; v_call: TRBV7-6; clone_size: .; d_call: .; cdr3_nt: TGTGCCAGCAGCTTAGTCGGGGAGTCGAACTCACCCCTCCACTTT; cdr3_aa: CASSLVGESNSPLHF
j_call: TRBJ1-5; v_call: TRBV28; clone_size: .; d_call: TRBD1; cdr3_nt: TGTGCCAGCAGCCCTTTAAACAGGGGAAATCAGCCCCAGCATTTT; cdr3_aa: CASSPLNRGNQPQHF
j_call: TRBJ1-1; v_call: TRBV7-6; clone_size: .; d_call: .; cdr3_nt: TGTGCCAGCAGCTTAGATGGGGCCCTGAACACTGAAGCTTTCTTT; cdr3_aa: CASSLDGALNTEAFF
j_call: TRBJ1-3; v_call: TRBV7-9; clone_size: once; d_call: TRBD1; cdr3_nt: TGTGCCAGCAGCTTCGACAGGGGACCTGGAAACACCATATATTTT; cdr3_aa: CASSFDRGPGNTIYF
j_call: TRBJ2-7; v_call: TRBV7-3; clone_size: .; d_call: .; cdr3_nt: TGTGCCAGCAGCACCCCCCCAGATTACGAGCAGTACTTC; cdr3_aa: CASSTPPDYEQYF
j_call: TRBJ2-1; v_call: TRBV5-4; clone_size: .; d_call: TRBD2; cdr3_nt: TGTGCCAGCAGCCACGGACTAGCGGGGGGGCGCGCCTACAATGAGCAGTTCTTC; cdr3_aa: CASSHGLAGGRAYNEQFF
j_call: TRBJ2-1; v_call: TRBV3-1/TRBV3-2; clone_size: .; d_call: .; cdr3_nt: TGTGCCAGCAGCCAAGATTTGCAGGAGCAGTTCTTC; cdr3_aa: CASSQDLQEQFF
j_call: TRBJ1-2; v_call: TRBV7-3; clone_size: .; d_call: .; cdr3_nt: TGTGCCAGCAGCTTTTCGGGGGGCGAAGGCTACACCTTC; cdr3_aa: CASSFSGGEGYTF